The 19 T cell receptor beta chains presented below share a single source sample, sequenced in a study of beta chain features in type 1 diabetes. Which antigens these TCRs recognize remains unknown. Study-wide findings and caveats: There was a moderate but significant shortening of TCRB CDR3s in all four CD4+ subsets of Type 1 diabetes patients.

Expressed TCRB transcripts got sequenced, as all isolated RNA was reverse transcribed. TCRdb keeps only in-frame clones here, not all; method: immunoSEQ multiplex PCR. The sample carries about 25,000 clones, around 65% recorded once. The specimen sequenced was stem cell memory CD4+ T cells from blood. Every receptor here comes from a woman aged 40-49 years with type 1 diabetes.

The chain links TRBV6-1 to TRBJ2-7, with D tentatively TRBD2 (5 bases). The CDR3 runs to 13 residues. CDR1 and CDR2 from the germline V gene are MNHNS and SASEGT. With 7 bases removed from V and 6 bases from J, the gap between germline ends came to 16 bases. CDR3 residues: CASTAREGSEQYF. CDR3 nucleotides: TGTGCCAGCACCGCCCGTGAAGGGAGCGAGCAGTACTTC.

The chain joins TRBV28 to TRBJ1-2; 10 nucleotides match TRBD1. CDR1 and CDR2 from the germline V gene are MDHEN and SYDVKM. This CDR3 comprises 13 residues. The ends lost 6 bases at V and 6 bases at J; junction bases unmatched: 4. CDR3 region: CASRGDRGHGYTF. The CDR3, as DNA: TGTGCCAGCAGGGGCGACAGGGGGCATGGCTACACCTTC.

This clone was recorded a few times. The chain has TRBV25-1 and TRBJ2-7; D perhaps matches TRBD1 (6 bases). CDR1 is MGHDK, CDR2 SYGVNS, per germline. The CDR3 runs 16 residues. Trimming took 4 bases from V and 2 from J, leaving 18 bases between them. CDR3 nucleotides: TGTGCCAGCAGTGGAAGCAGGGGCCCCTCGGCCTACGAGCAGTACTTC. This translates into CASSGSRGPSAYEQYF.

The V and J genes are TRBV10-3 and TRBJ2-3, with 7 nucleotides matching TRBD2. After removal of 4 bases from V and 5 bases from J, the junction contained 0 bases not matched to a gene. CDR1 and CDR2 from the germline V gene are ENHRY and SYGVKD. This CDR3 is 12 amino acids long. The CDR3 is CAISGEGDTQYF. DNA of the CDR3: TGTGCCATCAGTGGGGAGGGAGATACGCAGTATTTT.

The chain carries TRBV10-3 and TRBJ1-2; a weak D match, TRBD1 (6 bases). Looked up from germline, CDR1 is ENHRY and CDR2 is SYGVKD. The CDR3 runs 14 residues. The ends were cut back, 11 bases at V and 4 bases at J, with 20 bases in the middle. In DNA form, the CDR3 reads TGTGCCGCCTCTAGGGGGGAGGGGCCCTATGGCTACACCTTC. As protein: CAASRGEGPYGYTF.

This clone appeared a few times. CDR3 protein: CASSLDRGSTEAFF. DNA for the CDR3: TGCGCCAGCAGCTTGGACAGGGGGAGCACTGAAGCTTTCTTT. The chain employs TRBV5-1 and TRBJ1-1, with 8 nucleotides matching TRBD1. Losses at the gene ends were 0 bases for V and 4 bases for J; bases not matched to a gene: 2. The CDR3 length is 14 residues. Germline V gene sequence: CDR1 SGHRS, CDR2 YFSETQ.

The V call is TRBV6-6, the J call TRBJ2-1, with 12 bases that match TRBD2. The germline CDR1 and CDR2 sequences are MNHNY and SVGAGI (reference sequence). Trimming at V came to 5 bases and at J to 10 bases, leaving 6 bases not matched to a gene. The CDR3 is made up of 14 amino acids. Here the CDR3 DNA reads TGTGCCAGCAGTCGACTAGCGGGAGTAAGGGAGCAGTTCTTC. This translates into CASSRLAGVREQFF.

The chain carries TRBV6-5 and TRBJ1-1; tentative D call: TRBD1 (6 bases). The CDR3 is 13 amino acids. Germline CDR1 reads MNHEY; CDR2 reads SVGAGI. V lost 6 bases, J lost 0 bases, and 8 bases lay in between. CDR3 region: CASRGGLNTEAFF. CDR3 coding DNA: TGTGCCAGCAGAGGGGGTTTGAACACTGAAGCTTTCTTT.

V and J are TRBV7-2 and TRBJ2-7; D call uncertain. This CDR3 region has 18 residues. Deletions cut 2 bases from V and 1 base from J, with 21 bases between. Germline V CDR1 and CDR2: SGHTA, FQGNSA. The CDR3 loop is CASSLKVGLLAPSYEQYF. CDR3 nucleotides: TGTGCCAGCAGCTTAAAAGTTGGCCTCTTAGCCCCATCCTACGAGCAGTACTTC.

This clone was picked up a small number of times. The chain couples TRBV6-6 to TRBJ2-2; D is possibly TRBD1 (6 bases). The CDR3 length is 15 residues. Between the trimmed V and J ends, which lost 5 bases and 4 bases, there was a span of 14 bases. The germline gives CDR1 MNHNY, CDR2 SVGAGI (reference sequence). In DNA form, the CDR3 reads TGTGCCAGCAGTCCCTTGGACAGATCCACCGGGGAGCTGTTTTTT. Translated, it gives CASSPLDRSTGELFF.

This chain links TRBV5-8 with TRBJ1-3, with D uncertain. Germline V CDR1 and CDR2: SGHTS, YDEGEE. The CDR3 loop spans 15 amino acids. With 1 base removed from V and 0 bases from J, the gap between germline ends came to 8 bases. Here the CDR3 DNA reads TGTGCCAGCAGCTTGCAACAGTTCTCTGGAAACACCATATATTTT. This translates into CASSLQQFSGNTIYF.

This rearrangement joins TRBV6-1 to TRBJ2-7; D might be TRBD1 (5 bases). The CDR3 length is 13 residues. V lost 4 bases, J lost 0 bases, and 7 bases lay in between. Germline V gene sequence: CDR1 MNHNS, CDR2 SASEGT. The chain's CDR3 is CASSATVSYEQYF. The CDR3 nucleotides are TGTGCCAGCAGTGCGACAGTCTCCTACGAGCAGTACTTC.

V usage is TRBV5-1 and J usage is TRBJ1-2; 9 bases line up with TRBD1. The trim removed 4 bases at V and 2 bases at J, leaving 6 bases unmatched. Germline V CDR1 and CDR2: SGHRS, YFSETQ. CDR3 size: 15 residues. CDR3 sequence reads: CASSQDGQGNYGYTF. CDR3 in DNA: TGCGCCAGCAGCCAGGACGGACAGGGGAACTATGGCTACACCTTC.

This clone has only a few counts. This sequence joins TRBV5-4 and TRBJ2-3; no clear D. V lost 3 bases, J lost 0 bases, and 14 bases lay in between. In germline, CDR1 is SGHNT, CDR2 YYREEE (reference sequence). The CDR3 extends over 16 amino acids. DNA of the CDR3: TGTGCCAGCAGCTCCCGACACTCGTCTAGCACAGATACGCAGTATTTT. Protein product: CASSSRHSSSTDTQYF.

This sequence joins TRBV16 and TRBJ2-7; TRBD1 is a possible D gene (6 bases). Trimming shortened V by 3 bases and J by 4 bases, and 13 bases separated the two germline ends. Per germline, CDR1 KGHSY and CDR2 FQNENV. This CDR3 region has 14 residues. In nucleotides, the CDR3 is TGTGCCAGCAGCCACCCCGGGACACCTTACGAGCAGTACTTC. This sequence encodes CASSHPGTPYEQYF.

The CDR3 DNA follows: TGTGCCAGCAGTGGAGATTACAGGAAAGGAAACACCATATATTTT. It encodes CASSGDYRKGNTIYF. The genes are TRBV28 and TRBJ1-3; possibly TRBD1 for D (5 bases). CDR1 and CDR2 from the germline V gene are MDHEN and SYDVKM. The CDR3 has 15 amino acids. V was clipped by 5 bases and J by 4 bases, with 15 bases between them.

This chain joins TRBV7-9 and TRBJ1-5; weak D call: TRBD1 (5 bases). The V gene lost 3 bases and the J gene lost 3 bases, with 9 bases spanning the gap. Germline V lookup: CDR1 SEHNR, CDR2 FQNEAQ (reference sequence). CDR3 length: 14 residues. CDR3 bases: TGTGCCAGCAGCTTGTCAGGGCACAATCAGCCCCAGCATTTT. It encodes CASSLSGHNQPQHF.

This rearrangement joins TRBV28 to TRBJ1-5; no firm D call. The ends were cut back, 5 bases at V and 7 bases at J, with 9 bases in the middle. The CDR3 has 12 amino acids. The germline gives CDR1 MDHEN, CDR2 SYDVKM. CDR3 DNA sequence: TGTGCCAGCAGTGGAGGAAACCAGCCCCAGCATTTT. Its translation is CASSGGNQPQHF.

The chain has TRBV7-2 and TRBJ2-1; tentative D call: TRBD1 (6 bases). The V end was cut by 5 bases, the J end by 8 bases, with 19 bases between. The CDR3 covers 15 residues. Germline lookup yields CDR1 SGHTA and CDR2 FQGNSA. CDR3 nucleotides: TGTGCCAGCAGCCTTCTACAGGGCCGCACGGATGAGCAGTTCTTC. Its protein product is CASSLLQGRTDEQFF.